This entry lists 30 T cell receptor beta chains sequenced from one sample in a study of graft-versus-host responses after intestinal transplantation. The antigens of these receptors remain unknown. Clones were read by immunoSEQ multiplex PCR, and TCRdb kept only the in-frame ones, dropping some. The top ten hold roughly 5.5% of the sample, which has 80,000 to 95,000 clones, 90% to 95% seen once. Sequenced material: unstimulated CD8+ T cells sorted from spleen or lymph node cells, taken before intestinal transplant. The receptors shown here come from a human donor who received an intestinal transplant.

This chain links TRBV19 with TRBJ1-2, with no clear D. CDR3 length: 14 amino acids. V lost 3 bases and J lost 3, with 11 bases in between. Germline-derived CDR1 and CDR2 are LNHDA and SQIVND (reference sequence). This CDR3 reads CASSISAVDYGYTF. The CDR3 DNA is TGTGCCAGTAGTATCTCGGCGGTTGACTATGGCTACACCTTC.

A remark on this clone: Other DNA sequences in this sample translate to the same CDR3. V gene TRBV7-6 combines with J gene TRBJ2-7, with TRBD2 matching over 7 bases. This CDR3 is 14 amino acids long. V was pared by 3 bases and J by 1 base, with 3 bases of the junction left unmatched. Germline CDR1 reads SGHVS; CDR2 reads FNYEAQ. CDR3 residues: CASSLGGPSYEQYF. The DNA for the CDR3 is TGTGCCAGCAGCTTGGGAGGGCCTTCCTACGAGCAGTACTTC.

Points on this clone: The junction departs from the called germline gene at one end, perhaps through a read error. This rearrangement joins TRBV10-1 to TRBJ2-7; D unclear. CDR1 WNHNN and CDR2 SYGVQD come from the germline V gene (reference sequence). The CDR3 has 14 amino acids. The CDR3 sequence is CASSDILFTYEQHF. CDR3 bases: TGCGCCAGCAGTGATATTCTCTTCACCTACGAGCAGCACTTC.

The rearrangement uses TRBV2 and TRBJ1-5; D is ambiguous. V lost 4 bases to trimming and J lost 0 bases, with 7 bases between them. The CDR3 spans 14 residues. The V gene's germline CDR1 is SNHLY and CDR2 FYNNEI. The CDR3 region is CASSGSYSNQPQHF. CDR3 coding DNA: TGTGCCAGCAGTGGCAGCTATAGCAATCAGCCCCAGCATTTT.

The gene calls are TRBV7-9 and TRBJ2-7; D is perhaps TRBD2 (5 bases). V dropped 5 bases and J dropped 4 bases, with 12 bases sitting between them. The CDR3 is made up of 13 amino acids. In germline, CDR1 is SEHNR, CDR2 FQNEAQ (reference sequence). The CDR3 here is CASSAFEGYEQYF. The CDR3 region has the DNA TGTGCCAGCAGCGCGTTTGAGGGATACGAGCAGTACTTC.

V is TRBV30 and J is TRBJ2-1; D may be TRBD1 or TRBD2 (5 bases each). The CDR3 covers 13 residues. Deletions cut 3 bases from V and 8 bases from J, with 14 bases between. In germline, CDR1 is GTSNPN, CDR2 SVGIG (reference sequence). For the CDR3, the DNA is TGTGCCTGGAGCCCGTGGGGGAGCGATGAGCAGTTCTTC. Translation gives CAWSPWGSDEQFF.

The CDR3, as DNA: TGCAGTGCCTCTAGGGCCGGGGAGCTGTTTTTT. It encodes CSASRAGELFF. The chain couples TRBV20-1 to TRBJ2-2; D not resolved. CDR1 and CDR2 from the germline V gene are DFQATT and SNEGSKA (reference sequence). CDR3 size: 11 residues. Trimming removed 6 bases at V and 6 bases at J, with 8 bases between.

For the CDR3, the DNA is TGCGCCAGCACTCGGACAGGGCATGGAATCACTGAAGCTTTCTTT. Translating gives CASTRTGHGITEAFF. The rearrangement joins TRBV10-2 to TRBJ1-1; 8 nucleotides align to TRBD1. CDR1 is WSHSY, CDR2 SAAADI, per germline. J lost 4 bases, V lost 7 bases, and 11 bases had no gene match. The CDR3 extends over 15 amino acids.

The V gene is TRBV6-5, the J gene TRBJ1-3, with D perhaps TRBD1 (5 bases). The CDR3 runs 15 residues. The germline CDR1 and CDR2 sequences are MNHEY and SVGAGI. V was clipped by 6 bases and J by 0 bases, with 12 bases between them. The CDR3 bases are TGTGCCAGCAGGTCTTGGGGCCTCTCTGGAAACACCATATATTTT. It yields the protein CASRSWGLSGNTIYF.

The chain carries TRBV9 and TRBJ1-5; no reliable D call. This CDR3 contains 14 residues. The ends were cut back, 4 bases at V and 0 bases at J, with 8 bases in the middle. Germline V gene sequence: CDR1 SGDLS, CDR2 YYNGEE. CDR3: CASSLEGSNQPQHF. The CDR3 region has the DNA TGTGCCAGCAGCCTCGAGGGTAGCAATCAGCCCCAGCATTTT. The full variable domain, its missing parts supplied by reference TRBV9 and TRBJ1-5, is DSGVTQTPKHLITATGQRVTLRCSPRSGDLSVYWYQQSLDQGLQFLIQYYNGEERAKGNILERFSAQQFPDLHSELNLSSLELGDSALYFCASSLEGSNQPQHFGDGTRLSIL.

This chain connects TRBV11-2 to TRBJ2-1; no reliable D call. V was trimmed by 5 bases and J by 6 bases, leaving 11 bases between them. The germline CDR1 and CDR2 sequences are SGHAT and FQNNGV. This CDR3 region has 13 residues. CDR3 region: CASSVSGGNEQFF. Written as DNA, the CDR3 is TGTGCCAGCAGCGTTTCGGGTGGCAATGAGCAGTTCTTC.

This sequence joins TRBV13 and TRBJ1-6, with D tentatively TRBD1 (5 bases). Germline loops: CDR1 PRHDT, CDR2 FYEKMQ (reference sequence). The germline V and J ends were trimmed by 3 bases and 0 bases, with 15 bases remaining between them. This CDR3 comprises 18 residues. In DNA form, the CDR3 reads TGTGCCAGCAGCTTTCACCGGGACGGGAGCTCCTATAATTCACCCCTCCACTTT. Its translation: CASSFHRDGSSYNSPLHF. The full variable domain, in which reference TRBV13 and TRBJ1-6 provide the parts outside the CDR3, is AAGVIQSPRHLIKEKRETATLKCYPIPRHDTVYWYQQGPGQDPQFLISFYEKMQSDKGSIPDRFSAQQFSDYHSELNMSSLELGDSALYFCASSFHRDGSSYNSPLHFGNGTRLTVT.

The V call is TRBV28, the J call TRBJ2-4, with D maybe TRBD2 (5 bases). V was clipped by 3 bases and J by 2 bases, with 17 bases between them. The V gene's germline CDR1 is MDHEN and CDR2 SYDVKM. The CDR3 runs to 17 residues. The CDR3 nucleotides are TGTGCCAGCAGTTTGGTTAGCGAGGTACCGACCAAAAACATTCAGTACTTC. This sequence encodes CASSLVSEVPTKNIQYF.

This sequence joins TRBV6-1 and TRBJ1-6; a weak D match, TRBD1 (5 bases). With 2 bases removed from V and 2 bases from J, the gap between germline ends came to 10 bases. The CDR3 extends over 16 amino acids. Germline CDR1 and CDR2: MNHNS and SASEGT. The CDR3 is CASSELGVAYNSPLHF. DNA of the CDR3: TGTGCCAGCAGTGAATTGGGGGTGGCCTATAATTCACCCCTCCACTTT.

This chain links TRBV28 with TRBJ2-5, with no clear D. V lost 3 bases and J 6 bases, leaving 14 bases between the germline ends. The CDR3 runs to 14 residues. The germline V gene has CDR1 MDHEN and CDR2 SYDVKM. This CDR3 reads CASSFQVGSKTQYF. The CDR3 nucleotides read TGTGCCAGCAGTTTCCAGGTTGGTTCTAAGACCCAGTACTTC.

The chain has TRBV7-2 and TRBJ2-7; no clear D. Germline CDR1 is SGHTA and CDR2 is FQGNSA. The CDR3 contains 13 residues. V was clipped by 5 bases and J by 7 bases, with 15 bases between them. In DNA form, the CDR3 reads TGTGCCAGCAGCCCGTACGAGTCGTGGGAGCAGTACTTC. As protein: CASSPYESWEQYF. Together with reference TRBV7-2 and TRBJ2-7, the CDR3 gives the full variable domain: GAGVSQSPSNKVTEKGKDVELRCDPISGHTALYWYRQSLGQGLEFLIYFQGNSAPDKSGLPSDRFSAERTGGSVSTLTIQRTQQEDSAVYLCASSPYESWEQYFGPGTRLTVT.

J is TRBJ1-1 and V is TRBV11-3; D not certain. Germline loops: CDR1 SGHNT, CDR2 YENEEA. V shed 1 base and J shed 4 bases, with 4 bases lying between them. The CDR3 length is 12 residues. CDR3 DNA sequence: TGTGCCAGCAGCTTAGGGGCCACTGAAGCTTTCTTT. Residues: CASSLGATEAFF.

V usage is TRBV6-1 and J usage is TRBJ2-1; 8 bases fit TRBD2. This CDR3 is 14 amino acids long. V shed 7 bases and J 4 bases; nucleotides not matched to a gene: 6. The germline V gene has CDR1 MNHNS and CDR2 SASEGT. CDR3 amino acids: CASIGTSGYNEQFF. As DNA, the CDR3 is TGTGCCAGCATTGGCACTAGCGGATACAATGAGCAGTTCTTC.

The V gene is TRBV14, the J gene TRBJ2-7, with D uncertain. V lost 0 bases, J lost 3 bases, and 9 bases lay in between. Per the germline V gene, CDR1 is SGHDN and CDR2 is FVKESK. This CDR3 is built from 14 residues. The CDR3 spells CASSQDPSFYEQYF. The CDR3 DNA is TGTGCCAGCAGCCAAGATCCTTCCTTCTACGAGCAGTACTTC.

V is TRBV10-2 and J is TRBJ2-2; D not resolved. Trimming removed 3 bases at V and 0 bases at J, with 8 bases between. CDR1 WSHSY and CDR2 SAAADI come from the germline V gene. CDR3 length: 15 residues. The CDR3 spells CASSDLITNTGELFF. CDR3 DNA sequence: TGCGCCAGCAGTGACCTTATTACGAACACCGGGGAGCTGTTTTTT.

The chain's CDR3 is CATPLPPICDYTNEQFF. The CDR3 DNA is TGTGCCACTCCACTCCCCCCAATTTGTGATTATACCAATGAGCAGTTCTTC. This chain joins TRBV25-1 and TRBJ2-1; D unclear. Per the germline V gene, CDR1 is MGHDK and CDR2 is SYGVNS. Between the trimmed V and J ends, which lost 10 bases and 6 bases, there was a span of 28 bases. CDR3 length: 17 residues.

This chain uses TRBV27 with TRBJ1-2; D is perhaps TRBD1 (6 bases). V lost 4 bases and J lost 5, with 14 bases in between. CDR3 length: 14 amino acids. Germline CDR1 reads MNHEY; CDR2 reads SMNVEV (reference sequence). This chain's CDR3 is CASSYGGSGYGYTF. The CDR3 region has the DNA TGTGCCAGCAGTTACGGGGGCAGTGGATATGGCTACACCTTC.

The chain uses TRBV9 and TRBJ2-3; the D gene could be TRBD1 or TRBD2 (5 bases each). This CDR3 is built from 16 residues. V gave up 4 bases and J gave up 0 bases, with 15 bases separating them. CDR1 is SGDLS and CDR2 is YYNGEE in the germline V gene. CDR3 loop: CASSSSIWDSTDTQYF. CDR3 nucleotide sequence: TGTGCCAGCAGCTCCAGTATATGGGACAGCACAGATACGCAGTATTTT.

The chain joins TRBV28 to TRBJ2-3; D not certain. The germline CDR1 and CDR2 sequences are MDHEN and SYDVKM. The CDR3 sequence is 12 residues long. V was trimmed by 7 bases and J by 4 bases, leaving 9 bases between them. The CDR3: CASNLSPDTQYF. Written as DNA, the CDR3 is TGTGCCAGCAATCTAAGTCCAGATACGCAGTATTTT.

V usage is TRBV6-1 and J usage is TRBJ2-1; D may match TRBD1 or TRBD2 (5 bases each). The CDR3 has 15 residues. Deletions cut 6 bases from V and 3 bases from J, with 15 bases between. Germline CDR1 MNHNS, CDR2 SASEGT. The CDR3 loop reads CASSGDGRFYNEQFF. CDR3 DNA sequence: TGTGCCAGCAGCGGGGACGGCCGATTCTACAATGAGCAGTTCTTC.

The V gene is TRBV11-2, the J gene TRBJ2-5, with D possibly TRBD1 on 5 matching bases. Deletions cut 1 base from V and 2 bases from J, with 14 bases between. This CDR3 has 16 residues. Germline CDR1 SGHAT, CDR2 FQNNGV. CDR3 DNA: TGTGCCAGCAGCTTAGTTGGGCAGGGTGGGCAAGAGACCCAGTACTTC. Protein: CASSLVGQGGQETQYF.

The V gene is TRBV4-2, the J gene TRBJ2-5; 13 bases match TRBD2. Germline loops: CDR1 LGHNA, CDR2 YNFKEQ. This CDR3 contains 16 residues. J gave up 3 bases and V 0 bases, and 1 base lay outside the gene matches. CDR3 sequence: CASSQDGTSGEETQYF. The DNA for the CDR3 is TGTGCCAGCAGCCAAGACGGGACTAGCGGGGAAGAGACCCAGTACTTC.

The chain carries TRBV10-3 and TRBJ2-7, with 7 bases that match TRBD2. This CDR3 has 16 amino acids. V was pared by 4 bases and J by 6 bases, with 15 bases of the junction left unmatched. Germline-derived CDR1 and CDR2 are ENHRY and SYGVKD. The CDR3 loop is CAISGILASELPEQYF. CDR3 nucleotides: TGTGCCATCAGTGGAATACTAGCGTCGGAGCTCCCCGAGCAGTACTTC.

V is TRBV29-1 and J is TRBJ2-2; D might be TRBD1 (8 bases). The CDR3 is 18 amino acids. Germline values: CDR1 SQVTM, CDR2 ANQGSEA. V was shortened by 0 bases and J by 4 bases, with 21 bases between the two germline ends. The CDR3 DNA reads TGCAGCGTTGAAGATGGGGAGGGACAGGCTTATGGCACCGGGGAGCTGTTTTTT. Protein sequence: CSVEDGEGQAYGTGELFF.

CDR3 sequence (DNA): TGTGCCAGCAGCCCCTCAGCGGGAGGGTCGAACACCGGGGAGCTGTTTTTT. Translated, it gives CASSPSAGGSNTGELFF. The chain uses TRBV9 and TRBJ2-2; 10 nucleotides line up with TRBD2. The CDR3 has 17 amino acids. The germline gives CDR1 SGDLS, CDR2 YYNGEE. V lost 4 bases, J lost 0 bases, and 6 bases stayed unmatched.